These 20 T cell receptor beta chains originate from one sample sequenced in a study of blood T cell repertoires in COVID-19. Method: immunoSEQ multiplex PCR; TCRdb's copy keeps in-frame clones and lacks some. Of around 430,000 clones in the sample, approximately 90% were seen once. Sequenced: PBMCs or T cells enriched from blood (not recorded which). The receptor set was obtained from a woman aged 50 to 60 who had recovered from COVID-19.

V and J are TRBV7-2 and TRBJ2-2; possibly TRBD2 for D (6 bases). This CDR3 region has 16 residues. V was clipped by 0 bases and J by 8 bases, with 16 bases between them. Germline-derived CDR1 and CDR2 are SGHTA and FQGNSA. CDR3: CASSLAWRAAQGELFF. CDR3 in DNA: TGTGCCAGCAGCTTAGCGTGGAGGGCGGCACAGGGGGAGCTGTTTTTT.

The CDR3 bases are TGTGCCAGCAGTCGTTGGGACAGGGGTGCCGAGCAGTACTTC. This encodes CASSRWDRGAEQYF. The gene calls are TRBV28 and TRBJ2-7, with 10 bases identical to TRBD1. CDR1 is MDHEN, CDR2 SYDVKM, per germline. V shed 5 bases and J 6 bases; nucleotides not matched to a gene: 7. The CDR3 consists of 14 residues.

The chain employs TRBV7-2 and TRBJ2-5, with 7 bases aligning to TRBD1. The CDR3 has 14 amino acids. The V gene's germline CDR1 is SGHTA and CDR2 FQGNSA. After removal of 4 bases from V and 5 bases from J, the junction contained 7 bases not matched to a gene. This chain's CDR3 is CASSSPTGAETQYF. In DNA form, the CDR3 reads TGTGCCAGCAGCTCACCCACAGGGGCGGAGACCCAGTACTTC. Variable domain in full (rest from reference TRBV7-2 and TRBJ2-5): GAGVSQSPSNKVTEKGKDVELRCDPISGHTALYWYRQSLGQGLEFLIYFQGNSAPDKSGLPSDRFSAERTGGSVSTLTIQRTQQEDSAVYLCASSSPTGAETQYFGPGTRLLVL.

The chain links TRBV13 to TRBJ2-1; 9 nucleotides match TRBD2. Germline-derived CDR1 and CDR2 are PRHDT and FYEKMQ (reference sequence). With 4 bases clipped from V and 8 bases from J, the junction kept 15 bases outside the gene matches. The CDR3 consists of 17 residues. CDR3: CASSSIVTGTSSYEQFF. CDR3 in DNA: TGTGCCAGCAGCTCGATCGTAACCGGGACTAGCTCCTATGAGCAGTTCTTC.

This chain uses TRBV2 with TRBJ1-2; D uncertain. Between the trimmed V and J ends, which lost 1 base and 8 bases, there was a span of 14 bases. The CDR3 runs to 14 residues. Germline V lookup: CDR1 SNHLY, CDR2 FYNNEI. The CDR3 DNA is TGTGCCAGCAGTGAAGGGCAAACAGCGGGGGGCTACACCTTC. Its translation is CASSEGQTAGGYTF.

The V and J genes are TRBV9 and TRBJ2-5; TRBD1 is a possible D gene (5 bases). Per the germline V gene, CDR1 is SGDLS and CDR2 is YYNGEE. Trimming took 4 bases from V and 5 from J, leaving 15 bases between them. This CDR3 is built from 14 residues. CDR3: CASSTRTSGETQYF. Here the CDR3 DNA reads TGTGCCAGCAGCACGCGGACCTCAGGGGAGACCCAGTACTTC. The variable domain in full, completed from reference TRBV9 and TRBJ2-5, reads DSGVTQTPKHLITATGQRVTLRCSPRSGDLSVYWYQQSLDQGLQFLIQYYNGEERAKGNILERFSAQQFPDLHSELNLSSLELGDSALYFCASSTRTSGETQYFGPGTRLLVL.

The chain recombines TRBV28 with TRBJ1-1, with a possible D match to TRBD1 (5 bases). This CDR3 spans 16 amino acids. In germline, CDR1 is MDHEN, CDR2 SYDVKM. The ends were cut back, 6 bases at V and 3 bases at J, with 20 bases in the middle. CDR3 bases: TGTGCCAGCAGCCCCTCTGGGGGGGGGATGTACACTGAAGCTTTCTTT. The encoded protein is CASSPSGGGMYTEAFF.

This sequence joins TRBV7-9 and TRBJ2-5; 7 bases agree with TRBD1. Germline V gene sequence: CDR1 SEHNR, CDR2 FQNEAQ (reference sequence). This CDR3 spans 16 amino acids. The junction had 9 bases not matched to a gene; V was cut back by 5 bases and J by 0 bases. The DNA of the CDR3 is TGTGCCAGCAGCGCAATAGGGGGCTGGTACCAAGAGACCCAGTACTTC. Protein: CASSAIGGWYQETQYF.

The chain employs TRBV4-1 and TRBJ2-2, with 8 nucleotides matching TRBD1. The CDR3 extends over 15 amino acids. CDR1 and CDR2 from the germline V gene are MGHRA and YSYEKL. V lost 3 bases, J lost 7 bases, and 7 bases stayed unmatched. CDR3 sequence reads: CASSQRTGWFGELFF. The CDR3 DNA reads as TGCGCCAGCAGCCAGCGGACAGGGTGGTTCGGGGAGCTGTTTTTT.

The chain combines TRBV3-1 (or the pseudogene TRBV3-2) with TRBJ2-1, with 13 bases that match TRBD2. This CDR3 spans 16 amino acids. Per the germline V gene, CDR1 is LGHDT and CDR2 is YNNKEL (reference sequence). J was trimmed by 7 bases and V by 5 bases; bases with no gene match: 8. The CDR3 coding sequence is TGTGCCAGCAGCAAACGGACTAGCGGGGGTTGGAATGAGCAGTTCTTC. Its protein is CASSKRTSGGWNEQFF.

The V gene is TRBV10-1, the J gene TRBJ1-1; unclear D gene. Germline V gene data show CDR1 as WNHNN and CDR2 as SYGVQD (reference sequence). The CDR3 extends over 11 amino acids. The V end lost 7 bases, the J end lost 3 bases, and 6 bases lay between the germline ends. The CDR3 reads CASIRDTEAFF. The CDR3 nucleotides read TGCGCCAGCATAAGAGACACTGAAGCTTTCTTT.

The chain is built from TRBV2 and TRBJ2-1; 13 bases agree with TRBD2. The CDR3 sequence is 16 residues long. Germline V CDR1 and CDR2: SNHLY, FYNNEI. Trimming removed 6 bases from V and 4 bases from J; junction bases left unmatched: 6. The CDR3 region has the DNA TGTGCCAGCAGCGGGACTAGCGGGGAGATATACAATGAGCAGTTCTTC. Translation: CASSGTSGEIYNEQFF.

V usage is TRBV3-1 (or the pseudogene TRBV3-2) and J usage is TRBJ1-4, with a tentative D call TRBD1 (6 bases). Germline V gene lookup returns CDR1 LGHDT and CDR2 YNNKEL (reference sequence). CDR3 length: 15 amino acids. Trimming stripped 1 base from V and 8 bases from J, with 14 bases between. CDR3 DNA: TGTGCCAGCAGCCAAGTATCAGGGGCTCGGGAAAAACTGTTTTTT. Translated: CASSQVSGAREKLFF.

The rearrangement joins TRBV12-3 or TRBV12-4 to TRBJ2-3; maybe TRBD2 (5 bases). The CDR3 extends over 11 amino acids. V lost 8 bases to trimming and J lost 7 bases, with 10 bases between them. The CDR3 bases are TGTGCCAGCTCGAGCGGAAATACGCAGTATTTT. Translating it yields CASSSGNTQYF.

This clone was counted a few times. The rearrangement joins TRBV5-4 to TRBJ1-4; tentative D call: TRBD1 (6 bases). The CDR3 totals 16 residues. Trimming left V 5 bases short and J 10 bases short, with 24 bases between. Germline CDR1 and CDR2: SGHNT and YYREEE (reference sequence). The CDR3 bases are TGTGCCAGCAGGCGCGAACCGGGACAAGCAAGTGGAAAACTGTTTTTT. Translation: CASRREPGQASGKLFF.

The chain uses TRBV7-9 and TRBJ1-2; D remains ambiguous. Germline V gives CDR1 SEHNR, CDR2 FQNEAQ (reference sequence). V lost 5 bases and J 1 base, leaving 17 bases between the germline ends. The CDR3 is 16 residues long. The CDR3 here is CASSDLEQEFNYGYTF. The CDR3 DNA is TGTGCCAGCAGCGACCTCGAGCAGGAATTTAACTATGGCTACACCTTC.

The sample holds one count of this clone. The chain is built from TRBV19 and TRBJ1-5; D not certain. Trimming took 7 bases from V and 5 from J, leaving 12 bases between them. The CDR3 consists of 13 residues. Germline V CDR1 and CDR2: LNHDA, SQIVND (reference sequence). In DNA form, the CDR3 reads TGTGCCAGTATGCCAGGCAGTTATCAGCCCCAGCATTTT. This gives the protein CASMPGSYQPQHF.

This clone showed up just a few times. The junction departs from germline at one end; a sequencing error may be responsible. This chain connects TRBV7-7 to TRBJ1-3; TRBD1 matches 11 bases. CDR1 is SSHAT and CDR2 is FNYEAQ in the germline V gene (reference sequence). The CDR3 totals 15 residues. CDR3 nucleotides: TGTGCTAGCAGCCTGGACAGGGGGCGAGGAAACACCATATATTTT. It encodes CASSLDRGRGNTIYF.

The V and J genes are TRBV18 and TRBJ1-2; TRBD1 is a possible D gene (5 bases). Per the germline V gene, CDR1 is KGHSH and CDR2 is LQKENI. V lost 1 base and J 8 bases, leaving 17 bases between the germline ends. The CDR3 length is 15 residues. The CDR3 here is CASSPQDTVVFGYTF. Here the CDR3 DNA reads TGTGCCAGCTCACCACAGGACACGGTCGTGTTCGGCTACACCTTC.

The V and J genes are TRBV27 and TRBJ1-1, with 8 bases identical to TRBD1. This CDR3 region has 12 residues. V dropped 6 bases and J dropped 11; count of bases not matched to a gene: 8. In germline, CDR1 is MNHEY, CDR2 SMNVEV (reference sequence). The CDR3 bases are TGTGCCAGCAGCCTACAGGGGGGGAGGGCTTTCTTT. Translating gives CASSLQGGRAFF.